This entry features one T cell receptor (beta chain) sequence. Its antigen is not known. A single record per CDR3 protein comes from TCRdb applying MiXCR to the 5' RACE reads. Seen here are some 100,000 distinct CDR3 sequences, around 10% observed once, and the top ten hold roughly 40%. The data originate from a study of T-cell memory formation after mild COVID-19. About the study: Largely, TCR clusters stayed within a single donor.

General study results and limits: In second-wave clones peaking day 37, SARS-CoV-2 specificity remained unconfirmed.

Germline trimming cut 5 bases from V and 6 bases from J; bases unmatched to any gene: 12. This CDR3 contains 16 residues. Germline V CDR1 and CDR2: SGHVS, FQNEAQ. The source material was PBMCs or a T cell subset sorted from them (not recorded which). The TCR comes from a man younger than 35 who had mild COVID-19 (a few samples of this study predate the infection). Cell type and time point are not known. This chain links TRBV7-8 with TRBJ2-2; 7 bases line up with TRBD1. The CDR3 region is CASSPGTAYISGELFF. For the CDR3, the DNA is TGTGCCAGCAGCCCGGGGACAGCCTACATTTCCGGGGAGCTGTTTTTT.